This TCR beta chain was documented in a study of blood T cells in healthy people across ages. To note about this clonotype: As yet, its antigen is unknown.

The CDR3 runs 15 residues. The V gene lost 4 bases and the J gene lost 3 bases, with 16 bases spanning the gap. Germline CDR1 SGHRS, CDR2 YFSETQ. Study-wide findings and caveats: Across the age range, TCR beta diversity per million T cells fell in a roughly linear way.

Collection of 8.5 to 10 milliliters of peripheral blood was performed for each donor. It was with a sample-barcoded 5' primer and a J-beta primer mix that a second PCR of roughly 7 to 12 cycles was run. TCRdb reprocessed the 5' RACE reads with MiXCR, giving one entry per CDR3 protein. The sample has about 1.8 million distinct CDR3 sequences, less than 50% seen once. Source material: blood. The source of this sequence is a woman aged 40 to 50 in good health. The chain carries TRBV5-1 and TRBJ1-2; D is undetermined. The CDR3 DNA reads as TGCGCCAGCAGCCCTCAGTCTGGGGAATACTATGGCTACACCTTC. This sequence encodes CASSPQSGEYYGYTF.